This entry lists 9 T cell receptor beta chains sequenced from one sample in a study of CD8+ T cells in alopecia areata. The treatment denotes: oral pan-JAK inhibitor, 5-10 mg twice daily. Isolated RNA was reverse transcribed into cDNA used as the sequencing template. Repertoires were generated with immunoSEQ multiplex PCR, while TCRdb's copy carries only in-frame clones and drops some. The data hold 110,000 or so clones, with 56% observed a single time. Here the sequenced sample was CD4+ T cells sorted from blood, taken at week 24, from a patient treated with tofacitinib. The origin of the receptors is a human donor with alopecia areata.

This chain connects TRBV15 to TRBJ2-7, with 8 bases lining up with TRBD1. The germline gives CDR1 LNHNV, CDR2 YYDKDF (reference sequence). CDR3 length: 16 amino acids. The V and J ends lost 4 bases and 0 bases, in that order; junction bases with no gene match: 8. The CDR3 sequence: CATSTRDRFNSYEQYF. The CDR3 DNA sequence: TGTGCCACCAGCACTCGGGACAGGTTTAACTCCTACGAGCAGTACTTC.

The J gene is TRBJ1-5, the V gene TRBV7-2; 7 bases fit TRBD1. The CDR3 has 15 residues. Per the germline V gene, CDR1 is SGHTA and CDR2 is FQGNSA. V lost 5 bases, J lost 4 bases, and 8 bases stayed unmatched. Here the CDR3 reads CASSPNRGGNQPQHF. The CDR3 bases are TGTGCCAGCAGCCCAAACAGGGGCGGGAATCAGCCCCAGCATTTT. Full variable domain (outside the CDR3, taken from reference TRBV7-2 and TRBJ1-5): GAGVSQSPSNKVTEKGKDVELRCDPISGHTALYWYRQSLGQGLEFLIYFQGNSAPDKSGLPSDRFSAERTGGSVSTLTIQRTQQEDSAVYLCASSPNRGGNQPQHFGDGTRLSIL.

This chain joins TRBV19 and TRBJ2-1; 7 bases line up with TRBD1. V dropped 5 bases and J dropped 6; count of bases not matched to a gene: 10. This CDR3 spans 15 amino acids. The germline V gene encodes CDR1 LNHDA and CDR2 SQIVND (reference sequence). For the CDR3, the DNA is TGTGCCAGTAGTCTCAGGGGGTCGCCTTCCAATGAGCAGTTCTTC. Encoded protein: CASSLRGSPSNEQFF.

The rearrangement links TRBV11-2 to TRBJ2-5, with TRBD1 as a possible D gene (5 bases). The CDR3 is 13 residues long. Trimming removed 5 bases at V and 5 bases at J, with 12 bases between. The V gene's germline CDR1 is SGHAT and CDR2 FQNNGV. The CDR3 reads CASSPRASETQYF. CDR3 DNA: TGTGCCAGCAGCCCCAGGGCGAGTGAGACCCAGTACTTC.

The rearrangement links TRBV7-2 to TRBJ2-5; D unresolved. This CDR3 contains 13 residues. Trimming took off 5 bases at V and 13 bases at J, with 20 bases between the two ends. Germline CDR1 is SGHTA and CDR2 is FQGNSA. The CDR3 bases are TGTGCCAGCAGCCCGACCGTACAGACTCACCGGTACTTC. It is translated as CASSPTVQTHRYF. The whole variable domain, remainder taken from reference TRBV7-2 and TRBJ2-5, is GAGVSQSPSNKVTEKGKDVELRCDPISGHTALYWYRQSLGQGLEFLIYFQGNSAPDKSGLPSDRFSAERTGGSVSTLTIQRTQQEDSAVYLCASSPTVQTHRYFGPGTRLLVL.

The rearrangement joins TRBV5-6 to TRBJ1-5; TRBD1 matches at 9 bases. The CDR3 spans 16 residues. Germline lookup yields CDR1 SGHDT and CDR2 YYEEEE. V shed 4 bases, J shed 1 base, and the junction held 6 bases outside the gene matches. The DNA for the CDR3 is TGTGCCAGCAGCCCGAACAGGGGGCAAAGCAATCAGCCCCAGCATTTT. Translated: CASSPNRGQSNQPQHF. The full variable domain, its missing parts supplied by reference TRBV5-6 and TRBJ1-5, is DAGVTQSPTHLIKTRGQQVTLRCSPKSGHDTVSWYQQALGQGPQFIFQYYEEEERQRGNFPDRFSGHQFPNYSSELNVNALLLGDSALYLCASSPNRGQSNQPQHFGDGTRLSIL.

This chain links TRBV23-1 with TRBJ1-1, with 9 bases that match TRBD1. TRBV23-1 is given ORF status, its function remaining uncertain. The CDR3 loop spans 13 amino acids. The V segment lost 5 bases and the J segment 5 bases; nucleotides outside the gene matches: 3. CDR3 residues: CASSTGGATEAFF. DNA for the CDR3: TGCGCCAGCAGTACAGGGGGCGCGACTGAAGCTTTCTTT.

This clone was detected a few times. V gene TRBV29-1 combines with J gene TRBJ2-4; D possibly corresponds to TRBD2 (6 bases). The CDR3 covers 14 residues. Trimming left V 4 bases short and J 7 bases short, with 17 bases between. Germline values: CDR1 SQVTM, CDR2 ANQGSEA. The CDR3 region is CSVARQGGENIQYF. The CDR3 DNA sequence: TGCAGCGTTGCTCGGCAGGGAGGAGAGAACATTCAGTACTTC.

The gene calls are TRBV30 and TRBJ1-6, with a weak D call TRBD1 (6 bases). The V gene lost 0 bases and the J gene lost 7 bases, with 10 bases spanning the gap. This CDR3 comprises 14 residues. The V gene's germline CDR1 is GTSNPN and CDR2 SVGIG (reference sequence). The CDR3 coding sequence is TGTGCCTGGAGTGTAATGGGGGGCAATTCACCCCTCCACTTT. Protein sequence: CAWSVMGGNSPLHF.